The 8 T cell receptor beta chains below all came from one sample that was sequenced in a study of blood T cells in healthy people across ages. The second PCR ran roughly 6 to 11 cycles with a sample-barcoded 5' primer and J-beta primers. TCRdb re-analysed the 5' RACE reads in MiXCR, keeping a single row per CDR3 protein. Here the sample spans roughly 1.5 million distinct CDR3 sequences, 42% being singletons. Sequences were obtained from blood. The receptors here all came from a woman younger than 30 in good health.

The table lists this clonotype with a few counts. V is TRBV20-1 and J is TRBJ1-6; tentatively, D is TRBD1 (5 bases). This CDR3 comprises 14 residues. Germline CDR1 is DFQATT and CDR2 is SNEGSKA (reference sequence). Trimming shortened V by 3 bases and J by 7 bases, and 13 bases separated the two germline ends. The CDR3 nucleotides are TGCAGTGCTAGCCCAGGGAACTTCAATTCACCCCTCCACTTT. Translated: CSASPGNFNSPLHF.

The chain couples TRBV12-3 or TRBV12-4 to TRBJ2-3; 7 nucleotides agree with TRBD2. V shed 6 bases and J 5 bases; nucleotides not matched to a gene: 11. CDR3 length equals 15 residues. The CDR3 protein is CASRERDPRVDTQYF. CDR3 nucleotide sequence: TGTGCCAGCAGGGAGCGGGACCCGCGGGTAGATACGCAGTATTTT.

The J gene is TRBJ2-1, the V gene TRBV27; no reliable D call. Between the trimmed V and J ends, which lost 4 bases and 4 bases, there was a span of 8 bases. Per the germline V gene, CDR1 is MNHEY and CDR2 is SMNVEV (reference sequence). The CDR3 has 13 amino acids. The CDR3 loop reads CASSCWPYNEQFF. CDR3 in DNA: TGTGCCAGCAGTTGCTGGCCATACAATGAGCAGTTCTTC.

This clonotype was detected ten times or more. The rearrangement links TRBV13 to TRBJ2-1; a possible D gene is TRBD1 (5 bases). The CDR3 sequence is 13 residues long. Germline assignment: CDR1 PRHDT and CDR2 FYEKMQ (reference sequence). V lost 4 bases to trimming and J lost 9 bases, with 13 bases between them. The CDR3 nucleotides are TGTGCCAGCAGCTCCGATTGGGGCGGTGAGCAGTTCTTC. Translated: CASSSDWGGEQFF.

CDR3 loop: CASSFAGRNTGELFF. The DNA of the CDR3 is TGCGCCAGCAGCTTCGCGGGGAGGAACACCGGGGAGCTGTTTTTT. V and J are TRBV4-1 and TRBJ2-2; TRBD2 might be the D (6 bases). The germline V and J ends were trimmed by 5 bases and 1 base, with 11 bases remaining between them. Germline CDR1 reads MGHRA; CDR2 reads YSYEKL. This CDR3 has 15 amino acids.

The rearrangement joins TRBV6-6 to TRBJ1-2; 7 nucleotides line up with TRBD1. Germline V CDR1 and CDR2: MNHNY, SVGAGI (reference sequence). The CDR3 is 14 amino acids. V lost 6 bases and J lost 1; bases outside the gene matches: 5. CDR3 region: CASRTGEGNYGYTF. The CDR3 DNA reads as TGTGCCAGCAGAACAGGGGAAGGTAACTATGGCTACACCTTC.

V is TRBV6-2 or TRBV6-3 and J is TRBJ2-1; D is ambiguous. The germline CDR1 and CDR2 sequences are MNHEY and SVGEGT. The CDR3 has 13 residues. V lost 7 bases and J 7 bases, leaving 14 bases between the germline ends. The CDR3 reads CASTPLGENEQFF. The DNA of the CDR3 is TGTGCCAGCACCCCTTTGGGCGAGAATGAGCAGTTCTTC.

The V gene is TRBV6-1, the J gene TRBJ2-3; D unclear. Trimming removed 1 base from V and 2 bases from J, with 4 bases in between. Germline CDR1 is MNHNS and CDR2 is SASEGT. CDR3 length: 13 residues. The CDR3 loop reads CASSEDDTDTQYF. DNA for the CDR3: TGTGCCAGCAGTGAAGACGACACAGATACGCAGTATTTT.